This T cell receptor (beta chain) was captured in a study of shared T cell receptors in the human thymus. This table comes from immunoSEQ multiplex PCR, and its TCRdb copy is limited to in-frame clones, with some not included. This sample has 630,000 or so clones; 70% to 90% occur once, and the top ten carry over 0.008%. The sample also formed part of further work on human thymus T cells. As that report states: Healthy Finnish infants having corrective surgery for congenital heart defects served as donors. Among thymic and blood repertoires, usage of V and J genes appeared biased.

Sequencing was carried out using thymocytes. This TCR was sampled from a boy in the first two years of life with a congenital heart defect.

The CDR3 protein is CASSPGQRDSYNEQFF. The CDR3 coding sequence is TGTGCCAGCAGCCCCGGACAGCGCGATTCCTACAATGAGCAGTTCTTC. V is TRBV11-2 and J is TRBJ2-1; possible D gene TRBD1, 6 bases. Trimming pared 5 bases from V and 1 base from J, leaving 15 bases between. Germline V gene sequence: CDR1 SGHAT, CDR2 FQNNGV. This CDR3 is built from 16 residues.